These T cell receptor beta chains were read from a single sample in a study of shared clonotypes between healthy human individuals. Some clones are missing from TCRdb's copy, which holds only in-frame ones; the method was immunoSEQ multiplex PCR. Among over 2 million clones listed, about nine tenths were seen once. The specimen was naive CD4+ T cells from PBMCs. These receptors originate from a man younger than 30 in good health. Some clones in this sample may be carry-over from other donors' samples. Each CDR3 is given with its conserved first and last residue. Fields, in order: J gene, V gene, clone size, D gene, CDR3 DNA, CDR3 protein. D genes are given only for firm matches. For some rows the clone size is stated as once, few or many, or as a class when expanded; others skip it.

J: TRBJ2-7; V: TRBV10-3; size: -; D: TRBD1; DNA: TGTGCCATCAGTGAGTTTGCAGGGGGCGAGCAGTACTTC; CDR3: CAISEFAGGEQYF
J: TRBJ2-7; V: TRBV19; size: -; D: -; DNA: TGTGCCAGTAGTAATTTAGGGGGAAATTCCTACGAGCAGTACTTC; CDR3: CASSNLGGNSYEQYF
J: TRBJ2-7; V: TRBV6-6; size: -; D: TRBD1; DNA: TGTGCCAGCAGTTCCCGCGGGACAGGGATCTACGAGCAGTACTTC; CDR3: CASSSRGTGIYEQYF
J: TRBJ2-1; V: TRBV7-3; size: -; D: TRBD1; DNA: TGTGCCAGCAGCACAACGGGACAGGAGCAGTTCTTC; CDR3: CASSTTGQEQFF
J: TRBJ1-5; V: TRBV7-9; size: -; D: -; DNA: TGTGCCAGCAGCCCTGGGGCGGCAAACCAGCATTTT; CDR3: CASSPGAANQHF
J: TRBJ1-1; V: TRBV11-2; size: -; D: TRBD1; DNA: TGTGCCAGCAGCATGGGACAGCAGAACACTGAAGCTTTCTTT; CDR3: CASSMGQQNTEAFF
J: TRBJ2-3; V: TRBV5-1; size: -; D: TRBD2; DNA: TGCGCCAGCCGACTAGCGGGAGACCCTTATACGCAGTATTTT; CDR3: CASRLAGDPYTQYF
J: TRBJ2-3; V: TRBV28; size: -; D: -; DNA: TGTGCCAGCAGTTTTCGTCTAGCTATTCCAGATACGCAGTATTTT; CDR3: CASSFRLAIPDTQYF
J: TRBJ2-2; V: TRBV11-2; size: -; D: -; DNA: TGTGCCAGCAGCCCCTCCAATTCGATAGCGCCTCTCACCGGGGAGCTGTTTTTT; CDR3: CASSPSNSIAPLTGELFF
J: TRBJ2-5; V: TRBV29-1; size: once; D: TRBD1; DNA: TGCAGCGTAACCGGACAGGGGGCTTGGGAGACCCAGTACTTC; CDR3: CSVTGQGAWETQYF
J: TRBJ2-5; V: TRBV5-1; size: once; D: TRBD2; DNA: TGCGCCAGCACCCAAGATCCGGGAGGGGGGGAGACCCAGTACTTC; CDR3: CASTQDPGGGETQYF
J: TRBJ2-4; V: TRBV28; size: -; D: -; DNA: TGTGCCAGCAGTTTATTGACAGGTCCGGGGGTGGGGAACATTCAGTACTTC; CDR3: CASSLLTGPGVGNIQYF
J: TRBJ2-3; V: TRBV4-1; size: -; D: -; DNA: TGCGCCAGCAGCCAACAAGCAGGGGTTAGCACAGATACGCAGTATTTT; CDR3: CASSQQAGVSTDTQYF
J: TRBJ2-7; V: TRBV5-5; size: -; D: -; DNA: TGTGCCAGCAGCTCGATGGGGACGGCCGAGCAGTACTTC; CDR3: CASSSMGTAEQYF
J: TRBJ2-2; V: TRBV6-5; size: -; D: -; DNA: TGTGCCAGCGGTGGGAACACCGGGGAGCTGTTTTTT; CDR3: CASGGNTGELFF
J: TRBJ2-5; V: TRBV29-1; size: -; D: TRBD2; DNA: TGCAGCGTTGCCGGGGGGGAAGAGACCCAGTACTTC; CDR3: CSVAGGEETQYF
J: TRBJ2-7; V: TRBV6-5; size: -; D: TRBD1; DNA: TGTGCCAGCAGTTATGTCCCCGGGACAGGGGAGCGTGAGCAGTACTTC; CDR3: CASSYVPGTGEREQYF
J: TRBJ2-3; V: TRBV29-1; size: -; D: TRBD2; DNA: TGCAGCGTTGAAGTTCGGGGTGGTTTGGGGGCTAGCGGGAGGATCCCAGATACGCAGTATTTT; CDR3: CSVEVRGGLGASGRIPDTQYF
J: TRBJ2-7; V: TRBV19; size: -; D: TRBD1; DNA: TGTGCCAGTAGTATCCGGACAGGTCAGGTCTACGAGCAGTACTTC; CDR3: CASSIRTGQVYEQYF
J: TRBJ2-6; V: TRBV14; size: -; D: -; DNA: TGTGCCAGCAGCCAAGGCCAGGGTTGGGGGGCCAACGTCCTGACTTTC; CDR3: CASSQGQGWGANVLTF
J: TRBJ1-3; V: TRBV28; size: -; D: -; DNA: TGTGCCAGCAGCGCTGGAAACACCATATATTTT; CDR3: CASSAGNTIYF
J: TRBJ1-2; V: TRBV28; size: once; D: -; DNA: TGTGCCAGCAGTTTATTACAGGGAGTTAATGGCTACACCTTC; CDR3: CASSLLQGVNGYTF